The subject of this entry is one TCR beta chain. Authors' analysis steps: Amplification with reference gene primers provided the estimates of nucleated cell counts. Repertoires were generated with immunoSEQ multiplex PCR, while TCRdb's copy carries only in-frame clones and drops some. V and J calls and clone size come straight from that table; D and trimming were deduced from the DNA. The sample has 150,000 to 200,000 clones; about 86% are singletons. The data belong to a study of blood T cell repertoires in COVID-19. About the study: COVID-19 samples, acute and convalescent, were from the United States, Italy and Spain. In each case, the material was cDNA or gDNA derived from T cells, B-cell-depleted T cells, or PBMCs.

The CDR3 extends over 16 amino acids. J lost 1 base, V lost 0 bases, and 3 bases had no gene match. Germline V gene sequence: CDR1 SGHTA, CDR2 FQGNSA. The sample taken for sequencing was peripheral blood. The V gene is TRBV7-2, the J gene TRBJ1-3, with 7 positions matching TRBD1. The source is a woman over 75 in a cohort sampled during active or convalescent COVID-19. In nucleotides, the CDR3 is TGTGCCAGCAGCTTAGCGACAGGGCTTTCTGGAAACACCATATATTTT. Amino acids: CASSLATGLSGNTIYF.